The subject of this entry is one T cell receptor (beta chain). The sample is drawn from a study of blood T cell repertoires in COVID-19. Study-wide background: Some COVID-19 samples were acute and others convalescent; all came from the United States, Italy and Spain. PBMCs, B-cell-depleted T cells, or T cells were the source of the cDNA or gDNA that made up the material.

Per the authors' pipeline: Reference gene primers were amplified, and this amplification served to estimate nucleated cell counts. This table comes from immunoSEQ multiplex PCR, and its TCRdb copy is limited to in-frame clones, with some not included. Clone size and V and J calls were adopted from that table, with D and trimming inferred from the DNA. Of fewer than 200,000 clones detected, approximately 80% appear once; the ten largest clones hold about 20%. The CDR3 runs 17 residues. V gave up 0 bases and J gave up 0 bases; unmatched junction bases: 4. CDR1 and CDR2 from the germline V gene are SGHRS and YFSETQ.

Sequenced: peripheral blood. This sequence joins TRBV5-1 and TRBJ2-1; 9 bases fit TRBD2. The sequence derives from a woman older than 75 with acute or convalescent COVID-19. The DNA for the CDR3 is TGCGCCAGCAGCTTGGCGGCTAGCGGGAACTCCTACAATGAGCAGTTCTTC. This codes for CASSLAASGNSYNEQFF.